Described below is a single T cell receptor (beta chain) sequence and its context. The antigen remains undetermined. Some 32,000 T cell genomes, or around 180 ng DNA, went into the sorted-subset replicate PCRs. TCRdb's copy holds only in-frame clones and misses some; the assay was immunoSEQ multiplex PCR. Seen here are more than 2 million clones, around 95% observed once, and the top ten hold 0.1% to 0.15%. The data originate from a study of shared clonotypes between healthy human individuals. The study, taken as a whole, reports: All-four-donor shared clonotypes had higher generation probabilities than non-shared clonotypes did.

This clonotype originated in a man younger than 35 in good health. Source material: naive CD4+ T cells sorted from blood. Noted subset: CD45RA+ positively selected.

The CDR3: CACGGVAGVTEQYF. The CDR3 DNA follows: TGCGCCTGTGGAGGGGTAGCGGGAGTAACCGAGCAGTACTTC. This chain joins TRBV5-1 and TRBJ2-7; 9 bases align to TRBD2. The junction had 14 bases not matched to a gene; V was cut back by 10 bases and J by 6 bases. The germline CDR1 and CDR2 sequences are SGHRS and YFSETQ. CDR3 size: 14 residues.